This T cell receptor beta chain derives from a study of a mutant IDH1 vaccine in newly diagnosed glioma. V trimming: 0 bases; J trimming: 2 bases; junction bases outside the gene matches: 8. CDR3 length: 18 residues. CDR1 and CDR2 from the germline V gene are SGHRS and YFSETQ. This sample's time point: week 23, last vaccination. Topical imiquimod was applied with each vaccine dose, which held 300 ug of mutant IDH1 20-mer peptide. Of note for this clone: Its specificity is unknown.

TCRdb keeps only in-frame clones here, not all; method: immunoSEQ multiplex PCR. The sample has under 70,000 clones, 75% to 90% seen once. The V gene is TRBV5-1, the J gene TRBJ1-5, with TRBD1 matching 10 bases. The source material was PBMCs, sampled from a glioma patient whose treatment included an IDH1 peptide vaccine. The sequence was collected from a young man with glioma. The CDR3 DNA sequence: TGCGCCAGCAGCTTGGTAGCCGTAGGACAGGGGGGCAATCAGCCCCAGCATTTT. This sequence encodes CASSLVAVGQGGNQPQHF.